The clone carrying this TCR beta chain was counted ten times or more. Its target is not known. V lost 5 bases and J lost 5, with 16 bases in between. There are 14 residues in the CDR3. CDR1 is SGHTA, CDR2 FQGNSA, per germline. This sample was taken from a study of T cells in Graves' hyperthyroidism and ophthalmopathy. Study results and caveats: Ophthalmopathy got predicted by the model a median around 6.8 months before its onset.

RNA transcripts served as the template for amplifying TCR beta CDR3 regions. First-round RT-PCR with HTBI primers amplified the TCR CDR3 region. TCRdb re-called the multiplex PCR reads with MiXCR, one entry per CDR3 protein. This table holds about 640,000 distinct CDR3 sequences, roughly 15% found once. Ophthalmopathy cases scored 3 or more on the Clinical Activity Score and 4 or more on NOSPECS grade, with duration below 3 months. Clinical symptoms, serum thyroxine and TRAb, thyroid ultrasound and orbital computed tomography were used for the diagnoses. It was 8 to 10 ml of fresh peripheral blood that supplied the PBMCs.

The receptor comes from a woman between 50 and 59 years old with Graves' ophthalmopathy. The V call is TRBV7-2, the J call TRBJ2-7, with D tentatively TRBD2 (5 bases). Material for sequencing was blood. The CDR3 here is CASSRRPGIHEQYF. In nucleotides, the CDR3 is TGTGCCAGCAGCCGGCGGCCGGGAATCCACGAGCAGTACTTC. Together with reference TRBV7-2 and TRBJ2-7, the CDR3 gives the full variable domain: GAGVSQSPSNKVTEKGKDVELRCDPISGHTALYWYRQSLGQGLEFLIYFQGNSAPDKSGLPSDRFSAERTGGSVSTLTIQRTQQEDSAVYLCASSRRPGIHEQYFGPGTRLTVT.